One and the same sample provided the 17 T cell receptor beta chains below, sequenced in a study of cytomegalovirus exposure and HLA in healthy donors. PCR amplification relied on 60 Vbeta primers (plus 13 Jbeta primers). The assay was immunoSEQ multiplex PCR, and TCRdb's table has in-frame clones only and misses some. The repertoire table contains 150,000 or so clones. Sequenced input: PBMCs. The receptors derive from a woman aged 45 to 65 in good health and CMV-seronegative.

This chain links TRBV2 with TRBJ2-3; 8 positions match TRBD1. Trimming at V came to 3 bases and at J to 6 bases, leaving 8 bases not matched to a gene. Germline V gives CDR1 SNHLY, CDR2 FYNNEI. The CDR3 consists of 15 residues. CDR3 DNA sequence: TGTGCCAGCAGTGATAACAGACAGGGGTGGGATACGCAGTATTTT. This translates into CASSDNRQGWDTQYF.

This CDR3 is CASTQRGGHEQYF. The CDR3 DNA sequence: TGTGCCAGCACCCAGAGGGGGGGCCACGAGCAGTACTTC. V usage is TRBV6-5 and J usage is TRBJ2-7, with a possible D match to TRBD2 (7 bases). CDR3 length: 13 residues. The V gene lost 7 bases and the J gene lost 5 bases, with 15 bases spanning the gap. Germline CDR1 is MNHEY and CDR2 is SVGAGI.

This chain links TRBV5-6 with TRBJ1-3, with a possible D match to TRBD1 (6 bases). CDR1 is SGHDT, CDR2 YYEEEE, per germline. Trimming cost V 4 bases and J 3 bases, with 11 bases left between them. This CDR3 has 14 residues. The CDR3 nucleotides read TGTGCCAGCAGCCCACAGGGTAGTGGAAACACCATATATTTT. Translation: CASSPQGSGNTIYF.

The chain employs TRBV5-1 and TRBJ1-1; D perhaps matches TRBD1 (6 bases). The germline CDR1 and CDR2 sequences are SGHRS and YFSETQ. The CDR3 contains 13 residues. With 0 bases removed from V and 11 bases from J, the gap between germline ends came to 14 bases. In DNA form, the CDR3 reads TGCGCCAGCAGCTTGGCTGTCCAGGGGTACGCTTTCTTT. It encodes CASSLAVQGYAFF.

The rearrangement links TRBV10-3 to TRBJ1-2; D gene uncertain. This CDR3 spans 12 amino acids. Between the trimmed V and J ends, which lost 7 bases and 4 bases, there was a span of 10 bases. Germline lookup yields CDR1 ENHRY and CDR2 SYGVKD. CDR3 sequence: CAITSGVYGYTF. The DNA of the CDR3 is TGTGCCATCACCTCGGGAGTCTATGGCTACACCTTC.

The chain joins TRBV5-1 to TRBJ1-1; 10 nucleotides align to TRBD1. The CDR3 loop spans 15 amino acids. The trim removed 4 bases at V and 3 bases at J, leaving 6 bases unmatched. CDR1 is SGHRS and CDR2 is YFSETQ in the germline V gene. The CDR3 bases are TGCGCCAGCAGCAATACCGGGACAGGGGACACTGAAGCTTTCTTT. Protein product: CASSNTGTGDTEAFF.

The V call is TRBV6-5, the J call TRBJ1-1, with D possibly TRBD1 on 6 matching bases. CDR1 and CDR2 from the germline V gene are MNHEY and SVGAGI. Trimming removed 6 bases at V and 6 bases at J, with 17 bases between. The CDR3 loop spans 14 amino acids. The CDR3: CASSTSRHRAEAFF. The CDR3 DNA sequence: TGTGCCAGCAGCACCTCCCGTCACAGGGCTGAAGCTTTCTTT.

V is TRBV28 and J is TRBJ1-3; D gene ambiguous. The ends were cut back, 6 bases at V and 1 base at J, with 10 bases in the middle. Germline loops: CDR1 MDHEN, CDR2 SYDVKM. This CDR3 is built from 14 residues. CDR3 coding DNA: TGTGCCAGCAGCCTTGACTGGTCTGGAAACACCATATATTTT. Translating gives CASSLDWSGNTIYF.

The chain links TRBV27 to TRBJ2-7; 11 nucleotides agree with TRBD2. The CDR3 covers 15 residues. J gave up 6 bases and V 5 bases, and 9 bases lay outside the gene matches. CDR1 is MNHEY and CDR2 is SMNVEV in the germline V gene (reference sequence). The CDR3 loop is CASSPIAGGSIEQYF. DNA for the CDR3: TGTGCCAGCAGTCCCATAGCGGGAGGGTCCATCGAGCAGTACTTC.

CDR3 in amino acids: CASSLDPRTSSYEQYF. The CDR3 coding sequence is TGTGCCAGCAGTTTGGACCCCAGGACTAGCTCCTACGAGCAGTACTTC. V and J are TRBV27 and TRBJ2-7; 7 nucleotides agree with TRBD2. In germline, CDR1 is MNHEY, CDR2 SMNVEV (reference sequence). The CDR3 loop spans 16 amino acids. V dropped 3 bases and J dropped 0; count of bases not matched to a gene: 8.

The chain recombines TRBV5-5 with TRBJ2-7; 7 bases fit TRBD2. V dropped 4 bases and J dropped 3; count of bases not matched to a gene: 13. This CDR3 region has 16 residues. Germline V gives CDR1 SGHKS, CDR2 YYEKEE (reference sequence). The CDR3 bases are TGTGCCAGCAGCCCGCTGGGGAGGGGAAATCTCTACGAGCAGTACTTC. Its protein product is CASSPLGRGNLYEQYF.

The rearrangement joins TRBV25-1 to TRBJ1-1, with 11 bases lining up with TRBD1. V shed 7 bases and J 4 bases; nucleotides not matched to a gene: 11. The germline gives CDR1 MGHDK, CDR2 SYGVNS. CDR3 length: 16 amino acids. This chain's CDR3 is CASTPKRGQGGTEAFF. CDR3 nucleotide sequence: TGTGCCAGCACCCCGAAACGGGGACAGGGGGGCACTGAAGCTTTCTTT.

V gene TRBV7-3 combines with J gene TRBJ2-2; D is possibly TRBD1 (6 bases). Germline V gene data show CDR1 as SGHTA and CDR2 as FQGTGA. V lost 5 bases and J lost 6, with 13 bases in between. The CDR3 contains 14 residues. The DNA of the CDR3 is TGTGCCAGCAGCGTAGGACAGTACCCCGGGGAGCTGTTTTTT. This encodes CASSVGQYPGELFF.

The rearrangement joins TRBV5-1 to TRBJ1-6; 7 bases are shared with TRBD1. V lost 0 bases, J lost 6 bases, and 3 bases stayed unmatched. The CDR3 spans 15 residues. Germline lookup yields CDR1 SGHRS and CDR2 YFSETQ. CDR3 bases: TGCGCCAGCAGCTTGGGGGGACAGTTTAATTCACCCCTCCACTTT. This gives the protein CASSLGGQFNSPLHF.

Concerning this clone: One end of the junction varies from germline; a read error may be responsible. The gene calls are TRBV7-7 and TRBJ2-1, with 9 nucleotides matching TRBD1. The CDR3 extends over 15 amino acids. CDR1 and CDR2 (germline): SSHAT, FNYEAQ (reference sequence). The DNA for the CDR3 is TGTGCTAGCAGCAAGGGACAGGGAACCTACAATGAGCAGTTCTTC. Protein sequence: CASSKGQGTYNEQFF.

The J gene is TRBJ1-2, the V gene TRBV5-1; 9 bases are shared with TRBD1. Looked up from germline, CDR1 is SGHRS and CDR2 is YFSETQ. V was pared by 4 bases and J by 7 bases, with 8 bases of the junction left unmatched. The CDR3 extends over 14 amino acids. The CDR3 bases are TGCGCCAGCAGCAGGGGACAGGGCTATAGTGGCTACACCTTC. The encoded protein is CASSRGQGYSGYTF. The entire variable domain, with the rest obtained from reference TRBV5-1 and TRBJ1-2, is as follows: KAGVTQTPRYLIKTRGQQVTLSCSPISGHRSVSWYQQTPGQGLQFLFEYFSETQRNKGNFPGRFSGRQFSNSRSEMNVSTLELGDSALYLCASSRGQGYSGYTFGSGTRLTVV.

This rearrangement joins TRBV27 to TRBJ2-1, with TRBD2 identical over 8 bases. V trimming: 0 bases; J trimming: 3 bases; junction bases outside the gene matches: 1. There are 15 residues in the CDR3. Looked up from germline, CDR1 is MNHEY and CDR2 is SMNVEV (reference sequence). In nucleotides, the CDR3 is TGTGCCAGCAGTTTATCCACTAGCGGCTACAATGAGCAGTTCTTC. This translates into CASSLSTSGYNEQFF.